These 9 T cell receptor beta chains came from one sample sequenced in a study of T cell repertoires in cytomegalovirus infection (dated by TCRdb to between 2018 and 2020). The sequencer listed for this sample is Illumina HiSeq 1500. The raw public data were reprocessed by TCRdb itself: fastp quality trimming at Q25, MiXCR clonotype calling, in-frame beta chains only. Every distinct CDR3 protein forms one entry, paired with its most common genes and DNA. Across this sample there are 200,000 to 250,000 distinct CDR3 sequences, with about 20% seen only once. Of the sample, 18% is held by the ten largest clones. Sequencing was done on a sample of CD8+ T cells from PBMCs. The receptor set was obtained from a human donor in good health (CMV status not recorded). Some clones in this sample may be carry-over from other donors' samples.

The chain is built from TRBV12-3 or TRBV12-4 and TRBJ2-3; 10 bases are a match to TRBD2. The CDR3 totals 18 residues. With 3 bases clipped from V and 0 bases from J, the junction kept 9 bases outside the gene matches. CDR3 nucleotides: TGTGCCAGCAGTTTGAGGCTAGCGGGGGTTCTTAGCACAGATACGCAGTATTTT. Protein product: CASSLRLAGVLSTDTQYF.

This clonotype has a count of ten or more. The V and J genes are TRBV4-1 and TRBJ2-1, with D unclear. Trimming removed 0 bases at V and 6 bases at J, with 12 bases between. The CDR3 is 15 residues long. The germline V gene has CDR1 MGHRA and CDR2 YSYEKL. For the CDR3, the DNA is TGCGCCAGCAGCCAAGAAGAATCGATCCCCAATGAGCAGTTCTTC. Translation: CASSQEESIPNEQFF.

This clonotype was observed a few times. CDR3 amino acids: CASSQDWLAGGGDEQFF. As DNA, the CDR3 is TGCGCCAGCAGCCAAGATTGGCTAGCGGGGGGGGGCGATGAGCAGTTCTTC. The J gene is TRBJ2-1, the V gene TRBV4-1; 12 nucleotides line up with TRBD2. This CDR3 comprises 17 residues. Germline V gene sequence: CDR1 MGHRA, CDR2 YSYEKL. The junction had 8 bases not matched to a gene; V was cut back by 0 bases and J by 8 bases.

The V and J genes are TRBV28 and TRBJ1-1; a possible D gene is TRBD1 (5 bases). This CDR3 region has 14 residues. V was cut by 5 bases and J by 1 base, with 11 bases left in between. Per germline, CDR1 MDHEN and CDR2 SYDVKM. CDR3 bases: TGTGCCAGCAGTGTCCTGACAGCGAACACTGAAGCTTTCTTT. This gives the protein CASSVLTANTEAFF.

This clonotype turned up a few times. This chain links TRBV6-6 with TRBJ2-7; 7 positions agree with TRBD2. Trimming removed 5 bases from V and 3 bases from J; junction bases left unmatched: 10. The CDR3 is made up of 15 amino acids. Germline V gene sequence: CDR1 MNHNY, CDR2 SVGAGI (reference sequence). In nucleotides, the CDR3 is TGTGCCAGCAGTCCATACCGGGGGGTCGACTACGAGCAGTACTTC. As protein: CASSPYRGVDYEQYF.

V is TRBV12-3 or TRBV12-4 and J is TRBJ2-1; TRBD1 might be the D (5 bases). This CDR3 comprises 14 residues. Between the trimmed V and J ends, which lost 7 bases and 4 bases, there was a span of 14 bases. Here the CDR3 DNA reads TGTGCCAGCACCCAAAAAACAGGTTACAATGAGCAGTTCTTC. The encoded protein is CASTQKTGYNEQFF.

This clonotype was seen more than once but under ten times. V usage is TRBV7-9 and J usage is TRBJ1-1; 10 bases align to TRBD1. Germline V gives CDR1 SEHNR, CDR2 FQNEAQ (reference sequence). The CDR3 contains 15 residues. Trimming removed 4 bases from V and 2 bases from J; junction bases left unmatched: 4. The CDR3 DNA reads as TGTGCCAGCAGCTCGTGGGACAGGGGAAACACTGAAGCTTTCTTT. Translated: CASSSWDRGNTEAFF.

This clonotype was observed many times. This chain links TRBV27 with TRBJ2-7; D call uncertain. The CDR3 runs 17 residues. Trimming shortened V by 2 bases and J by 0 bases, and 17 bases separated the two germline ends. The germline gives CDR1 MNHEY, CDR2 SMNVEV (reference sequence). The CDR3: CASSLLDGRSSSYEQYF. The CDR3 region has the DNA TGTGCCAGCAGTTTACTAGACGGCCGGAGCTCCTCCTACGAGCAGTACTTC.

The CDR3 here is CASSSPKGGAAEAFF. Here the CDR3 DNA reads TGTGCCAGCAGCTCCCCAAAGGGGGGGGCAGCTGAAGCTTTCTTT. This chain uses TRBV11-2 with TRBJ1-1; weak D call: TRBD1 (6 bases). The CDR3 runs 15 residues. Germline CDR1 and CDR2: SGHAT and FQNNGV. Trimming shortened V by 4 bases and J by 6 bases, and 18 bases separated the two germline ends.